This TCR beta chain was documented in a study of blood T cell repertoires in COVID-19 (dated by TCRdb to 2020 to 2021). Regarding the research as a whole: Collaborator samples came from the United States, Italy and Spain and covered acute and convalescent phases of COVID-19. A freely available public database, intended as a resource for researchers studying the immune response to SARS-CoV-2, is where the repertoires were released. A de-identified subject ID, COVID-19 status, age in years and sex were almost always included in the sample metadata. HLA class I and class II types, where available, came from metadata supplied by the sample provider rather than from assay-based typing. Samples came from the ongoing ImmuneRACE study (first 160 participants) plus 1,254 subjects from 6 global collaborators. The prospective study material was composed of cDNA or gDNA derived from T cells, B-cell-depleted T cells, or PBMCs. Subjects who had been exposed to COVID-19, were actively infected with it, or had recovered from it provided the deeply sampled blood TCRbeta repertoires that made up the dataset.

Looking up the germline V gene (reference sequence) yields CDR1 DFQATT and CDR2 SNEGSKA. The CDR3 runs 14 residues from the cysteine to the phenylalanine. The kept DNA is CDR3 alone, 42 bases in frame from the first base. For this chain, trimming is 3 bases at the V end and 0 bases at the J end, and the number of junction bases without a gene match is 4. The paper's findings and limits, for the study overall: The amount of clinical and demographic metadata varied by source and participant and was provided uncurated.

TCRbeta CDR3 regions were amplified from genomic DNA by means of the immunoSEQ Assay, a bias-controlled multiplex PCR. On the study's bioinformatics: Within the assay, amplification of reference gene primers was used to estimate how many nucleated cells each sample contained. To quantify the absolute abundance of each unique TCRbeta CDR3 rearrangement, sequence reads were collapsed and filtered. For each sample, productive Simpson clonality was calculated by taking the square root of Simpson's diversity index across productive rearrangements. In its TCRdb copy, this immuneACCESS table keeps in-frame sequences only and misses some clones. Where compared with another copy, unresolved V genes explain less than half of these, and the others have no known cause. That table supplies the V and J calls and clone size; D and trimming were determined from the DNA. Counted in this sample were more than 100,000 clones; 85% to 90% of them appeared once. Together, the top ten hold less than 2.5% of the sample.

The collaborating institutions used their own protocols to collect whole blood in K2EDTA tubes. For TCRbeta analysis, collaborator samples were shipped as frozen whole blood, as isolated PBMCs, or as DNA extracted from either sample type. Note on this clone: The antigen this receptor binds is unknown. Per-nucleotide qualities are absent, and no much larger clonotype sits a single base away.

Specimen: peripheral blood. The V gene is TRBV20-1 and the J gene is TRBJ1-1; 7 junctional bases match TRBD1. This TCR was sampled from a man aged 50 or older with active COVID-19. DNA sequence: TGCAGTGCTAGTAAGGGGGCCGTGAACACTGAAGCTTTCTTT. Translated, this gives CSASKGAVNTEAFF.